This T cell receptor (beta chain) was retrieved from a study of blood T cell repertoires in COVID-19. With 6 bases removed from V and 6 bases from J, the gap between germline ends came to 12 bases. Germline assignment: CDR1 MNHEY and CDR2 SVGAGI. The CDR3 extends over 13 amino acids. Some clones are missing from TCRdb's copy, which holds only in-frame ones; the method was immunoSEQ multiplex PCR. The repertoire holds around 200,000 clones, with over 70% as singletons. This clone was found once. The source of this sequence is a woman aged 45-59 years with acute or convalescent COVID-19. The specimen was peripheral blood. The genes are TRBV6-5 and TRBJ2-1; no clear D gene. The CDR3, as DNA: TGTGCCAGCAGATCTAATTATCGCAATGAGCAGTTCTTC. Protein sequence: CASRSNYRNEQFF.